Shown below are 12 T cell receptor beta chains from a single sample sequenced in a study of shared clonotypes between healthy human individuals. The assay was immunoSEQ multiplex PCR, and TCRdb's table has in-frame clones only and misses some. The table records about 2.4 million clones, 90% to 95% of them present only once. Sequenced sample: naive CD4+ T cells from PBMCs. This sample's subset: CD45RA+ positively selected. These receptors came from a man between 18 and 29 years old in good health. Some clones in this sample may be carry-over from other donors' samples.

The rearrangement links TRBV5-1 to TRBJ2-7; 7 bases fit TRBD2. This CDR3 spans 15 amino acids. CDR1 and CDR2 from the germline V gene are SGHRS and YFSETQ. Unmatched junction bases numbered 8, after V lost 4 bases and J lost 1 base. CDR3 region: CASSPQRGESYEQYF. Here the CDR3 DNA reads TGCGCCAGCAGCCCGCAGCGGGGAGAGTCCTACGAGCAGTACTTC. The full variable domain, completed using reference TRBV5-1 and TRBJ2-7, is KAGVTQTPRYLIKTRGQQVTLSCSPISGHRSVSWYQQTPGQGLQFLFEYFSETQRNKGNFPGRFSGRQFSNSRSEMNVSTLELGDSALYLCASSPQRGESYEQYFGPGTRLTVT.

The gene calls are TRBV21-1 and TRBJ2-7; TRBD2 reflects the table's D call only, with no check against the DNA. TRBV21-1 is reported as a pseudogene. The CDR3 contains 16 residues. The CDR3 loop reads CASSKSPKRERHEQYF. CDR3 in DNA: TGTGCCAGCAGCAAATCTCCGAAGCGGGAGCGCCACGAGCAGTACTTC.

The V call is TRBV7-2, the J call TRBJ2-2; D is unresolved. Between the trimmed V and J ends, which lost 2 bases and 1 base, there was a span of 11 bases. The V gene's germline CDR1 is SGHTA and CDR2 FQGNSA. The CDR3 has 16 amino acids. In nucleotides, the CDR3 is TGTGCCAGCAGCTTATTAGGGTCCCTGAACACCGGGGAGCTGTTTTTT. This translates into CASSLLGSLNTGELFF.

The chain has TRBV6-1 and TRBJ1-5, with D perhaps matching TRBD1 (6 bases). CDR3 length: 16 amino acids. Trimming took 1 base from V and 1 from J, leaving 11 bases between them. Looked up from germline, CDR1 is MNHNS and CDR2 is SASEGT. CDR3 in DNA: TGTGCCAGCAGTGAAGAACAGGGTCGGAGCAATCAGCCCCAGCATTTT. This gives the protein CASSEEQGRSNQPQHF.

The rearrangement links TRBV20-1 to TRBJ2-5; no firm D call. The CDR3 runs 11 residues. Per the germline V gene, CDR1 is DFQATT and CDR2 is SNEGSKA (reference sequence). V was pared by 6 bases and J by 4 bases, with 9 bases between. The CDR3 sequence is CSALPPETQYF. CDR3 coding DNA: TGCAGTGCCCTTCCCCCAGAGACCCAGTACTTC.

The chain combines TRBV9 with TRBJ2-3; D unresolved. The germline gives CDR1 SGDLS, CDR2 YYNGEE. CDR3 length: 15 amino acids. The germline V and J ends were trimmed by 0 bases and 9 bases, with 17 bases remaining between them. The CDR3 nucleotides are TGTGCCAGCAGCGTAGAAGGCCGGACCCCCGGGACGCAGTATTTT. This encodes CASSVEGRTPGTQYF.

The chain employs TRBV25-1 and TRBJ1-4; 7 nucleotides match TRBD1. The germline CDR1 and CDR2 sequences are MGHDK and SYGVNS. Trimming took 3 bases from V and 5 from J; bases not matched to a gene: 9. This CDR3 contains 16 residues. CDR3 coding DNA: TGTGCCAGCAGTGACGGGTGGACAGGCCAGAATGAAAAACTGTTTTTT. Translated: CASSDGWTGQNEKLFF. Combining the CDR3 with reference TRBV25-1 and TRBJ1-4 gives the whole variable domain EADIYQTPRYLVIGTGKKITLECSQTMGHDKMYWYQQDPGMELHLIHYSYGVNSTEKGDLSSESTVSRIRTEHFPLTLESARPSHTSQYLCASSDGWTGQNEKLFFGSGTQLSVL.

The chain is built from TRBV27 and TRBJ2-1; weak D call: TRBD1 (6 bases). Germline V lookup: CDR1 MNHEY, CDR2 SMNVEV (reference sequence). The CDR3 totals 15 residues. V was trimmed by 6 bases and J by 5 bases, leaving 17 bases between them. The CDR3 sequence is CASRGADSVNNEQFF. In nucleotides, the CDR3 is TGTGCCAGCAGGGGTGCGGACAGTGTCAACAATGAGCAGTTCTTC.

The table lists this clone with a count of one. One junction end disagrees with the germline gene, perhaps due to a read error. The V gene is TRBV30, the J gene TRBJ1-1; a possible D gene is TRBD1 (5 bases). The CDR3 sequence is 13 residues long. The germline gives CDR1 GTSNPN, CDR2 SVGIG (reference sequence). CDR3 region: CAWETGPDTEASF. CDR3 sequence (DNA): TGTGCCTGGGAAACTGGTCCGGACACTGAAGCTTCCTTT.

The chain employs TRBV19 and TRBJ2-4, with D unresolved. The CDR3 has 14 amino acids. Germline CDR1 LNHDA, CDR2 SQIVND (reference sequence). V shed 3 bases and J shed 0 bases, with 6 bases lying between them. The CDR3 DNA reads TGTGCCAGTAGTATGGAGCTAGCCAAAAACATTCAGTACTTC. It codes for CASSMELAKNIQYF. The complete variable domain, with remaining parts taken from reference TRBV19 and TRBJ2-4, reads DGGITQSPKYLFRKEGQNVTLSCEQNLNHDAMYWYRQDPGQGLRLIYYSQIVNDFQKGDIAEGYSVSREKKESFPLTVTSAQKNPTAFYLCASSMELAKNIQYFGAGTRLSVL.

This sequence joins TRBV2 and TRBJ1-1, with 7 bases identical to TRBD1. The germline V gene encodes CDR1 SNHLY and CDR2 FYNNEI. Trimming at V came to 6 bases and at J to 1 base, leaving 5 bases not matched to a gene. The length of the CDR3 is 14 residues. The CDR3 loop is CASRAGQTNTEAFF. CDR3 nucleotides: TGTGCCAGCAGAGCGGGACAGACGAACACTGAAGCTTTCTTT.

The chain has TRBV10-2 and TRBJ2-1, with a possible D match to TRBD1 (5 bases). Germline CDR1 reads WSHSY; CDR2 reads SAAADI. The CDR3 spans 16 residues. The germline V and J ends were trimmed by 2 bases and 1 base, with 12 bases remaining between them. Written as DNA, the CDR3 is TGCGCCAGCAGTGAGGGGGCCACCTATTCCTACAATGAGCAGTTCTTC. This sequence encodes CASSEGATYSYNEQFF.